The 5 T cell receptor beta chains presented below share a single source sample, sequenced in a study of post-analysis software for immune sequencing data. Their antigens are not known. General study results and limits: Roughly 5 TRBV segments, TRBV5-6, TRBV5-1 and TRBV20-1 among them, were found more frequent in patients than controls.

The library was made from cDNA and included unique molecular identifiers. TCRdb re-called the PCR reads with MiXCR, one entry per CDR3 protein. The sample has a few hundred thousand distinct CDR3 sequences; around 33% are singletons. The material sequenced was blood. The receptors stem from a girl between 5 and 17 years old with multiple sclerosis.

A word on this clonotype: The junction differs from germline at one of its ends, possibly a read error. The gene calls are TRBV29-1 and TRBJ2-3; 7 bases are shared with TRBD2. The CDR3 runs to 12 residues. Germline CDR1 SQVTM, CDR2 ANQGSEA. As DNA, the CDR3 is TGCGGCGTGGGGCGGGGGACAGATACGCAGTATTTT. Translated: CGVGRGTDTQYF.

This clonotype was seen a handful of times. The gene calls are TRBV3-1 and TRBJ1-1, with no clear D. Trimming took 3 bases from V and 4 from J, leaving 12 bases between them. Germline V gene data show CDR1 as LGHDT and CDR2 as YNNKEL (reference sequence). The CDR3 has 14 residues. The CDR3 DNA sequence: TGTGCCAGCAGCCACGCGGGGAGCCCCACTGAAGCTTTCTTT. Translating it yields CASSHAGSPTEAFF.

The chain has TRBV7-9 and TRBJ2-4; 7 nucleotides match TRBD1. The DNA end lines up better with TRBJ2-5; the J call may be wrong. CDR1 and CDR2 (germline): SEHNR, FQNEAQ (reference sequence). The CDR3 extends over 14 amino acids. The CDR3 protein is CASSLGTGVETQYF. CDR3 coding DNA: TGTGCCAGCAGCTTAGGGACAGGTGTGGAGACCCAGTACTTC.

This clonotype was seen a handful of times. This chain joins TRBV7-8 and TRBJ2-3, with TRBD1 identical over 9 bases. Germline V lookup: CDR1 SGHVS, CDR2 FQNEAQ. The CDR3 is 17 residues long. V was pared by 7 bases and J by 3 bases, with 14 bases of the junction left unmatched. For the CDR3, the DNA is TGTGCCAGCACCCTTCCCCGGACAGGGGTGACGACAGATACGCAGTATTTT. The encoded protein is CASTLPRTGVTTDTQYF.

The V and J genes are TRBV28 and TRBJ2-3; 10 bases agree with TRBD1. The J segment lost 5 bases and the V segment lost 6 bases, leaving 8 bases of the junction unmatched. Germline-derived CDR1 and CDR2 are MDHEN and SYDVKM. CDR3 length: 15 residues. In DNA form, the CDR3 reads TGTGCCAGCAGGGGGGACAGGGGATACGAAGATACGCAGTATTTT. It yields the protein CASRGDRGYEDTQYF.